These 20 T cell receptor beta chains were all obtained from the same sample, sequenced in a study of radiation and T cells in renal cell carcinoma (dated by TCRdb to the early 2020s). The method was the immunoSEQ multiplex PCR assay. TCRdb obtained this table from immuneACCESS and retained in-frame rearrangements with V and J assigned. These tables miss some clones; where compared with another copy, unresolved V genes account for less than half of the shortfall, and the remainder is unexplained. This sample has over 55,000 clones in its table, and roughly 79% of those were observed once. The top ten constitute roughly 7% of the sample. In light of the paper, this sample's time point label describes: blood 2 weeks post-SBRT. Taken with the paper, the label for treatment or condition translates to: 15 Gy SBRT to primary tumor, nephrectomy 4 weeks later. The specimen was blood, collected from a patient whose treatment included radiotherapy and nephrectomy. The origin of the receptors is a man aged 55 to 70 with renal cell carcinoma.

The CDR3 coding sequence is TGCGCCAGCAGCTTGCCAGGGCCTCAAGAGACCCAGTACTTC. It specifies CASSLPGPQETQYF. J is TRBJ2-5 and V is TRBV5-1; a weak D match, TRBD1 (5 bases). V was shortened by 1 base and J by 2 bases, with 9 bases between the two germline ends. CDR1 is SGHRS, CDR2 YFSETQ, per germline. CDR3 length: 14 amino acids.

This clone was seen a single time. The rearrangement links TRBV9 to TRBJ2-7; D not certain. Deletions cut 7 bases from V and 5 bases from J, with 16 bases between. Germline CDR1 SGDLS, CDR2 YYNGEE. The CDR3 is made up of 13 amino acids. CDR3 residues: CASAVRASDEQYF. CDR3 bases: TGTGCCAGCGCCGTTCGAGCCAGTGACGAGCAGTACTTC.

This sequence joins TRBV7-2 and TRBJ2-1, with D unclear. Trimming shortened V by 5 bases and J by 6 bases, and 11 bases separated the two germline ends. The CDR3 totals 13 residues. Germline-derived CDR1 and CDR2 are SGHTA and FQGNSA. Written as DNA, the CDR3 is TGTGCCAGCAGCCCACGACGGTTCAATGAGCAGTTCTTC. It specifies CASSPRRFNEQFF. The entire variable domain, with the rest obtained from reference TRBV7-2 and TRBJ2-1, is as follows: GAGVSQSPSNKVTEKGKDVELRCDPISGHTALYWYRQSLGQGLEFLIYFQGNSAPDKSGLPSDRFSAERTGGSVSTLTIQRTQQEDSAVYLCASSPRRFNEQFFGPGTRLTVL.

This chain links TRBV10-3 with TRBJ2-2, with a possible D match to TRBD2 (6 bases). The germline CDR1 and CDR2 sequences are ENHRY and SYGVKD. The CDR3 loop spans 13 amino acids. V dropped 4 bases and J dropped 3 bases, with 6 bases sitting between them. CDR3 in amino acids: CAISGGDTGELFF. The CDR3, as DNA: TGTGCCATCAGTGGGGGGGACACCGGGGAGCTGTTTTTT.

In this sample, this clone turned up a few times. This rearrangement joins TRBV30 to TRBJ1-2; TRBD1 agrees at 7 bases. Germline assignment: CDR1 GTSNPN and CDR2 SVGIG (reference sequence). Losses at the gene ends were 8 bases for V and 3 bases for J; bases not matched to a gene: 3. This CDR3 has 11 amino acids. The CDR3 DNA reads as TGTGCCGTAGACAGGGACTATGGCTACACCTTC. This translates into CAVDRDYGYTF.

This sequence joins TRBV2 and TRBJ2-7, with D perhaps TRBD1 (5 bases). The CDR3 spans 13 residues. Germline V gene sequence: CDR1 SNHLY, CDR2 FYNNEI. V shed 4 bases and J shed 4 bases, with 11 bases lying between them. CDR3 residues: CASSAATDYEQYV. The CDR3 nucleotides read TGTGCCAGCAGTGCCGCGACAGATTACGAGCAGTACGTC.

This clone was recorded only once. This chain uses TRBV29-1 with TRBJ1-4; D is undetermined. The CDR3 runs to 14 residues. Per germline, CDR1 SQVTM and CDR2 ANQGSEA. V was clipped by 7 bases and J by 8 bases, with 20 bases between them. In nucleotides, the CDR3 is TGCAGCGCATCTTCCGGGTTAGTCGGCGAAAAACTGTTTTTT. Translation: CSASSGLVGEKLFF.

The J gene is TRBJ2-1, the V gene TRBV7-6; a weak D match, TRBD1 (5 bases). This CDR3 has 15 amino acids. The ends were cut back, 5 bases at V and 2 bases at J, with 13 bases in the middle. Germline-derived CDR1 and CDR2 are SGHVS and FNYEAQ. CDR3 protein: CASSRPQGAYNEQFF. CDR3 bases: TGTGCCAGCAGCAGGCCTCAAGGGGCCTACAATGAGCAGTTCTTC.

CDR3 DNA sequence: TGTGCCAGTAGTATTTCTGGGACACCTTCCTACGAGCAGTACTTC. Amino acids: CASSISGTPSYEQYF. This chain joins TRBV19 and TRBJ2-7; TRBD1 is a possible D gene (6 bases). Trimming took off 3 bases at V and 1 base at J, with 13 bases between the two ends. This CDR3 has 15 amino acids. CDR1 and CDR2 (germline): LNHDA, SQIVND (reference sequence).

This CDR3 is CASKQNTGELFF. The CDR3, as DNA: TGTGCCAGCAAGCAAAACACCGGGGAGCTGTTTTTT. This chain connects TRBV28 to TRBJ2-2; no reliable D call. Trimming cost V 7 bases and J 2 bases, with 5 bases left between them. This CDR3 region has 12 residues. CDR1 and CDR2 from the germline V gene are MDHEN and SYDVKM. The variable domain in full, with the rest retrieved from reference TRBV28 and TRBJ2-2, is DVKVTQSSRYLVKRTGEKVFLECVQDMDHENMFWYRQDPGLGLRLIYFSYDVKMKEKGDIPEGYSVSREKKERFSLILESASTNQTSMYLCASKQNTGELFFGEGSRLTVL.

The V and J genes are TRBV21-1 and TRBJ2-7; the table's D call TRBD2 went unverified against the DNA. TRBV21-1 is given as a pseudogene. The CDR3 sequence is 13 residues long. The CDR3 here is CASRHHSENEQYV. In nucleotides, the CDR3 is TGTGCCAGCAGGCACCATAGCGAGAACGAGCAGTACGTC.

The chain couples TRBV7-6 to TRBJ2-7; D gene uncertain. Germline V gene data show CDR1 as SGHVS and CDR2 as FNYEAQ. The V gene lost 1 base and the J gene lost 1 base, with 11 bases spanning the gap. This CDR3 has 15 residues. The CDR3 reads CASSLEDQDSYEQYF. DNA for the CDR3: TGTGCCAGCAGCTTAGAGGATCAGGATTCCTACGAGCAGTACTTC.

The CDR3 region is CASPRAGRPGEKLFF. DNA for the CDR3: TGTGCCAGCCCCCGGGCAGGGAGACCGGGAGAAAAACTGTTTTTT. This sequence joins TRBV21-1 and TRBJ1-4. TRBV21-1 is flagged as a pseudogene. CDR3 size: 15 residues.

The chain has TRBV10-1 and TRBJ2-3; no reliable D call. CDR3 length equals 17 residues. V dropped 2 bases and J dropped 6 bases, with 21 bases sitting between them. The V gene's germline CDR1 is WNHNN and CDR2 SYGVQD (reference sequence). The CDR3 DNA follows: TGCGCCAGCAGTGAGACCGCCGACGGCGGATGGAAGGATACGCAGTATTTT. This codes for CASSETADGGWKDTQYF.

The chain uses TRBV4-3 and TRBJ2-2; TRBD1 aligns across 9 bases. J was trimmed by 8 bases and V by 0 bases; bases with no gene match: 10. The germline CDR1 and CDR2 sequences are LGHNA and YSLEER. This CDR3 contains 17 residues. Here the CDR3 DNA reads TGCGCCAGCAGCCAAGATCTCAGGGACAGGGAGTATGGGGAGCTGTTTTTT. Residues: CASSQDLRDREYGELFF.

In the case of this clone: At one of its ends the junction is not consistent with the germline gene, which may arise from a read error. The V and J genes are TRBV7-2 and TRBJ2-5, with D uncertain. This CDR3 region has 14 residues. Per the germline V gene, CDR1 is SGHTA and CDR2 is FQGNSA. The CDR3 spells CASSPGPQQGTQYF. CDR3 coding DNA: TGTGCCAGCAGCCCAGGACCCCAGCAAGGGACCCAGTACTTC.

The rearrangement uses TRBV5-1 and TRBJ2-1, with a weak D call TRBD1 (6 bases). The CDR3 covers 15 residues. Germline loops: CDR1 SGHRS, CDR2 YFSETQ. Trimming took 0 bases from V and 6 from J, leaving 13 bases between them. CDR3 amino acids: CASSLGETGFNEQFF. CDR3 DNA sequence: TGCGCCAGCAGCTTGGGGGAAACAGGGTTCAATGAGCAGTTCTTC.

The chain's CDR3 is CSVDVTSGGQGAQYF. The CDR3 DNA follows: TGCAGCGTTGACGTGACTAGCGGCGGACAAGGGGCCCAGTACTTC. The chain employs TRBV29-1 and TRBJ2-5; 9 nucleotides match TRBD2. Per germline, CDR1 SQVTM and CDR2 ANQGSEA. Trimming cost V 3 bases and J 9 bases; bases outside gene matches: 14. This CDR3 spans 15 amino acids.

The rearrangement uses TRBV30 and TRBJ1-1; D is possibly TRBD1 (6 bases). CDR3 size: 12 residues. From germline, CDR1 is GTSNPN and CDR2 SVGIG (reference sequence). The ends were cut back, 8 bases at V and 1 base at J, with 11 bases in the middle. DNA for the CDR3: TGTGCCGGGGGGGCAAGGAACACTGAAGCTTTCTTT. Protein: CAGGARNTEAFF.

V gene TRBV29-1 combines with J gene TRBJ1-3; possibly TRBD1 for D (5 bases). Germline V CDR1 and CDR2: SQVTM, ANQGSEA. CDR3 length: 13 residues. Trimming pared 3 bases from V and 2 bases from J, leaving 8 bases between. CDR3 protein: CSVDSGAGNTIYF. CDR3 sequence (DNA): TGCAGCGTTGATTCGGGGGCTGGAAACACCATATATTTT.